The 26 T cell receptor beta chains presented below share a single source sample, sequenced in a study of T-cell memory formation after mild COVID-19. TCRdb redid the calling of the 5' RACE reads with MiXCR, one entry per CDR3 protein. The data contain more than 120,000 distinct CDR3 sequences, 15% to 20% of them seen just once; the ten biggest clones take up about 2.1%. Sequencing was done on a sample of PBMCs or a T cell subset sorted from them (not recorded which). The receptors stem from an adult woman who had mild COVID-19 (a few samples of this study predate the infection). Cell type and time point are not known.

This clonotype was seen repeatedly, ten times or more. This rearrangement joins TRBV20-1 to TRBJ2-1, with D possibly TRBD2 on 7 matching bases. CDR1 and CDR2 (germline): DFQATT, SNEGSKA (reference sequence). The CDR3 is 14 residues long. V gave up 3 bases and J gave up 10 bases, with 19 bases separating them. The CDR3 bases are TGCAGTGCTAGCGGGGGGCCGGTTTGGGAGGAGCAGTTCTTC. Translation gives CSASGGPVWEEQFF.

The rearrangement uses TRBV2 and TRBJ2-7, with 8 bases lining up with TRBD1. Looked up from germline, CDR1 is SNHLY and CDR2 is FYNNEI. This CDR3 comprises 14 residues. J was trimmed by 0 bases and V by 8 bases; bases with no gene match: 6. The CDR3: CASQTGAFSYEQYF. In nucleotides, the CDR3 is TGTGCCAGCCAGACAGGGGCCTTCTCCTACGAGCAGTACTTC.

The sample holds many counts of this clonotype. This chain joins TRBV12-3 or TRBV12-4 and TRBJ1-3, with D perhaps TRBD1 (5 bases). The V end lost 6 bases, the J end lost 9 bases, and 18 bases lay between the germline ends. This CDR3 is 14 amino acids long. The CDR3 sequence: CASSFPTAPSTIYF. DNA of the CDR3: TGTGCCAGCAGCTTCCCGACAGCTCCGAGCACCATATATTTT.

This clonotype was counted a few times. The chain employs TRBV7-9 and TRBJ1-6; D might be TRBD1 (6 bases). Trimming removed 1 base from V and 6 bases from J, with 10 bases in between. Looked up from germline, CDR1 is SEHNR and CDR2 is FQNEAQ (reference sequence). CDR3 length: 15 residues. For the CDR3, the DNA is TGTGCCAGCAGCTTAGAAGGGGGATTTAATTCACCCCTCCACTTT. Translating it yields CASSLEGGFNSPLHF.

This clonotype was picked up a small number of times. V is TRBV6-5 and J is TRBJ1-2, with TRBD1 matching 8 bases. The V and J ends lost 2 bases and 2 bases, in that order; junction bases with no gene match: 10. CDR1 is MNHEY and CDR2 is SVGAGI in the germline V gene. CDR3 length: 17 amino acids. Here the CDR3 reads CASSYKIPGGWNYGYTF. The CDR3 DNA is TGTGCCAGCAGTTACAAGATCCCAGGGGGCTGGAACTATGGCTACACCTTC.

This clonotype was counted only a few times. The chain joins TRBV6-5 to TRBJ1-1; D gene unclear. Trimming took off 0 bases at V and 3 bases at J, with 20 bases between the two ends. The CDR3 extends over 18 amino acids. Germline CDR1 MNHEY, CDR2 SVGAGI. CDR3 residues: CASSYSNFGLGIDTEAFF. As DNA, the CDR3 is TGTGCCAGCAGTTACTCGAATTTTGGGCTTGGAATCGACACTGAAGCTTTCTTT.

This clonotype was seen more than once but under ten times. The genes are TRBV6-2 or TRBV6-3 and TRBJ1-5; 9 positions agree with TRBD1. The ends lost 6 bases at V and 7 bases at J; junction bases unmatched: 13. CDR1 is MNHEY, CDR2 SVGEGT, per germline. The CDR3 is 16 amino acids. CDR3 region: CASRLDSGQGGQPQHF. CDR3 sequence (DNA): TGTGCCAGCAGACTCGACTCGGGACAGGGCGGACAGCCCCAGCATTTT.

The chain is built from TRBV7-8 and TRBJ2-7, with D perhaps TRBD1 (6 bases). There are 16 residues in the CDR3. CDR1 SGHVS and CDR2 FQNEAQ come from the germline V gene. Trimming took 4 bases from V and 1 from J, leaving 17 bases between them. The CDR3 protein is CASSSIPGHRSYEQYF. CDR3 nucleotide sequence: TGTGCCAGCAGCTCTATCCCGGGACATAGATCCTACGAGCAGTACTTC.

The chain combines TRBV7-8 with TRBJ2-5; the D gene is possibly TRBD2 (5 bases). CDR1 and CDR2 from the germline V gene are SGHVS and FQNEAQ. V was cut by 1 base and J by 2 bases, with 14 bases left in between. CDR3 length: 16 amino acids. This CDR3 is CASSLGLLGRQETQYF. Here the CDR3 DNA reads TGTGCCAGCAGCTTAGGGTTATTGGGGAGACAAGAGACCCAGTACTTC. The complete variable domain, with remaining parts taken from reference TRBV7-8 and TRBJ2-5, reads GAGVSQSPRYKVAKRGQDVALRCDPISGHVSLFWYQQALGQGPEFLTYFQNEAQLDKSGLPSDRFFAERPEGSVSTLKIQRTQQEDSAVYLCASSLGLLGRQETQYFGPGTRLLVL.

This clonotype was counted a few times. The chain combines TRBV18 with TRBJ2-1; D remains ambiguous. Germline loops: CDR1 KGHSH, CDR2 LQKENI. Trimming removed 2 bases from V and 8 bases from J, with 4 bases in between. This CDR3 has 11 residues. CDR3 nucleotides: TGTGCCAGCTCACCAGTGTATGAGCAGTTCTTC. Encoded protein: CASSPVYEQFF.

This clonotype was observed a handful of times. This chain uses TRBV24-1 with TRBJ2-2; maybe TRBD1 (6 bases). The CDR3 has 16 residues. V was trimmed by 7 bases and J by 2 bases, leaving 16 bases between them. The germline CDR1 and CDR2 sequences are KGHDR and SFDVKD. In DNA, the CDR3 is TGTGCCACCAGCCCCAGGGGTCGGGGAAACACCGGGGAGCTGTTTTTT. This codes for CATSPRGRGNTGELFF.

Only a few counts were recorded for this clonotype. V is TRBV6-2 or TRBV6-3 and J is TRBJ2-2; D is unclear. Trimming removed 6 bases from V and 3 bases from J, with 5 bases in between. CDR3 length equals 12 residues. Germline V gene lookup returns CDR1 MNHEY and CDR2 SVGEGT. The CDR3 coding sequence is TGTGCCAGCAGGGAATACACCGGGGAGCTGTTTTTT. Its protein is CASREYTGELFF.

Ten or more counts support this clonotype. The rearrangement joins TRBV7-9 to TRBJ2-1; 7 nucleotides match TRBD2. The V segment lost 4 bases and the J segment 1 base; nucleotides outside the gene matches: 13. The CDR3 covers 18 residues. The germline V gene encodes CDR1 SEHNR and CDR2 FQNEAQ (reference sequence). The chain's CDR3 is CASSSMGGGPVSYNEQFF. The DNA of the CDR3 is TGTGCCAGCAGCTCCATGGGGGGAGGGCCGGTTTCCTACAATGAGCAGTTCTTC. Combining the CDR3 with reference TRBV7-9 and TRBJ2-1 gives the whole variable domain DTGVSQNPRHKITKRGQNVTFRCDPISEHNRLYWYRQTLGQGPEFLTYFQNEAQLEKSRLLSDRFSAERPKGSFSTLEIQRTEQGDSAMYLCASSSMGGGPVSYNEQFFGPGTRLTVL.

This clonotype appeared a few times. This chain joins TRBV2 and TRBJ2-1; 14 nucleotides match TRBD2. The CDR3 runs 14 residues. Germline V gene sequence: CDR1 SNHLY, CDR2 FYNNEI. V lost 6 bases to trimming and J lost 8 bases; unmatched junction nucleotides: 3. The CDR3: CASRGTSGRDEQFF. CDR3 nucleotide sequence: TGTGCCAGCAGAGGGACTAGCGGGAGAGATGAGCAGTTCTTC.

This clonotype was seen repeatedly, ten times or more. The V call is TRBV24-1, the J call TRBJ2-1, with D possibly being TRBD1 (6 bases). The CDR3 is 15 residues long. V dropped 1 base and J dropped 10 bases, with 16 bases sitting between them. The germline CDR1 and CDR2 sequences are KGHDR and SFDVKD. CDR3 DNA: TGTGCCACCAGTGATTTTACCACAGGGTTGCACGAGCAGTTCTTC. Translated: CATSDFTTGLHEQFF.

V gene TRBV12-3 or TRBV12-4 combines with J gene TRBJ1-1; 9 nucleotides line up with TRBD1. The CDR3 sequence is 15 residues long. Trimming took 6 bases from V and 1 from J; bases not matched to a gene: 6. In DNA, the CDR3 is TGTGCCAGCAGCCTACAGGGGGCGAAGAACACTGAAGCTTTCTTT. Protein product: CASSLQGAKNTEAFF.

This sequence joins TRBV9 and TRBJ1-1; D unresolved. The V end lost 3 bases, the J end lost 3 bases, and 12 bases lay between the germline ends. Germline V gene data show CDR1 as SGDLS and CDR2 as YYNGEE. The CDR3 is made up of 14 amino acids. This CDR3 reads CASSGGFQYTEAFF. The CDR3 DNA reads TGTGCCAGCAGCGGAGGGTTTCAATACACTGAAGCTTTCTTT. The whole variable domain, remainder taken from reference TRBV9 and TRBJ1-1, is DSGVTQTPKHLITATGQRVTLRCSPRSGDLSVYWYQQSLDQGLQFLIQYYNGEERAKGNILERFSAQQFPDLHSELNLSSLELGDSALYFCASSGGFQYTEAFFGQGTRLTVV.

The table lists this clonotype with a few counts. The chain recombines TRBV24-1 with TRBJ2-3, with 7 bases fitting TRBD1. V shed 6 bases, J shed 2 bases, and the junction held 7 bases outside the gene matches. The CDR3 is made up of 15 amino acids. Looked up from germline, CDR1 is KGHDR and CDR2 is SFDVKD. CDR3 region: CATSTRQGYTDTQYF. The CDR3 coding sequence is TGTGCCACCAGTACGAGACAGGGCTACACAGATACGCAGTATTTT.

The rearrangement uses TRBV7-2 and TRBJ1-1; D might be TRBD1 (6 bases). The CDR3 covers 12 residues. Germline lookup yields CDR1 SGHTA and CDR2 FQGNSA. V was clipped by 5 bases and J by 11 bases, with 15 bases between them. The CDR3, as DNA: TGTGCCAGCAGCAGAGACAGGCGGGAGGCTTTCTTT. Translated: CASSRDRREAFF.

This clonotype has only a few counts. The chain is built from TRBV3-1 and TRBJ2-7, with unresolved D. V was trimmed by 2 bases and J by 6 bases, leaving 11 bases between them. The CDR3 is 13 amino acids. CDR1 LGHDT and CDR2 YNNKEL come from the germline V gene (reference sequence). CDR3 coding DNA: TGTGCCAGCAGCCAAAACCTTGGTGGCGAGCAGTACTTC. Its protein is CASSQNLGGEQYF.

The rearrangement links TRBV9 to TRBJ2-1; 7 bases align to TRBD1. The CDR3 covers 15 residues. The germline V gene encodes CDR1 SGDLS and CDR2 YYNGEE. V lost 2 bases and J lost 0; bases outside the gene matches: 2. For the CDR3, the DNA is TGTGCCAGCAGCGTCGGGACAGACTCCTACAATGAGCAGTTCTTC. As protein: CASSVGTDSYNEQFF.

V gene TRBV9 combines with J gene TRBJ1-2; perhaps TRBD1 as D (5 bases). The germline V gene has CDR1 SGDLS and CDR2 YYNGEE. V lost 4 bases, J lost 6 bases, and 13 bases lay in between. The CDR3 length is 13 residues. The CDR3 nucleotides read TGTGCCAGCAGCATGGGGGGTGGTGATGGCTACACCTTC. Translated, it gives CASSMGGGDGYTF. Full variable domain (outside the CDR3, taken from reference TRBV9 and TRBJ1-2): DSGVTQTPKHLITATGQRVTLRCSPRSGDLSVYWYQQSLDQGLQFLIQYYNGEERAKGNILERFSAQQFPDLHSELNLSSLELGDSALYFCASSMGGGDGYTFGSGTRLTVV.

The chain employs TRBV12-3 or TRBV12-4 and TRBJ1-6, with D perhaps matching TRBD1 (5 bases). CDR3 length: 16 residues. V shed 0 bases and J shed 6 bases, with 12 bases lying between them. The CDR3 protein is CASSLALGHPNSPLHF. DNA for the CDR3: TGTGCCAGCAGTTTAGCGCTCGGACACCCTAATTCACCCCTCCACTTT.

The chain joins TRBV5-1 to TRBJ2-2; a possible D gene is TRBD1 (6 bases). The CDR3 sequence is 14 residues long. Germline V gene sequence: CDR1 SGHRS, CDR2 YFSETQ. V lost 1 base and J lost 15, with 19 bases in between. The CDR3 protein is CASSLTGPARGVFF. The CDR3 DNA reads TGCGCCAGCAGCTTGACAGGGCCAGCACGGGGAGTGTTTTTT.

The rearrangement joins TRBV30 to TRBJ2-3; D is unclear. The V gene's germline CDR1 is GTSNPN and CDR2 SVGIG (reference sequence). The CDR3 loop spans 11 amino acids. V lost 2 bases to trimming and J lost 2 bases, with 2 bases between them. The CDR3 sequence is CAWSLTDTQYF. DNA for the CDR3: TGTGCCTGGAGTCTCACAGATACGCAGTATTTT.

This clonotype came up a few times. The V call is TRBV6-5, the J call TRBJ2-2, with D possibly matching TRBD1 (6 bases). Germline V gene sequence: CDR1 MNHEY, CDR2 SVGAGI. V was trimmed by 10 bases and J by 3 bases, leaving 12 bases between them. This CDR3 contains 13 residues. CDR3 sequence reads: CAIHRVDTGELFF. The DNA for the CDR3 is TGTGCCATACACAGGGTCGACACCGGGGAGCTGTTTTTT.